The 25 T cell receptor beta chains reported below all come from one sample, sequenced in a study of blood T cell repertoires in COVID-19. Profiled with immunoSEQ multiplex PCR; TCRdb holds only in-frame clones, not every one. The profile shows tens of thousands of clones, roughly 90% of them singletons. Sequenced material: peripheral blood. These receptors were collected from a man in his forties with COVID-19, enrolled during active disease.

This clone has a single count. The chain employs TRBV5-5 and TRBJ2-2, with no clear D. V was trimmed by 0 bases and J by 5 bases, leaving 8 bases between them. This CDR3 has 14 residues. CDR1 SGHKS and CDR2 YYEKEE come from the germline V gene (reference sequence). The CDR3 nucleotides read TGTGCCAGCAGCTTGGGGGCTGGAACCGGGGAGCTGTTTTTT. This codes for CASSLGAGTGELFF. Drawing the rest from reference TRBV5-5 and TRBJ2-2, the complete variable domain is DAGVTQSPTHLIKTRGQQVTLRCSPISGHKSVSWYQQVLGQGPQFIFQYYEKEERGRGNFPDRFSARQFPNYSSELNVNALLLGDSALYLCASSLGAGTGELFFGEGSRLTVL.

The genes are TRBV3-1 (or the pseudogene TRBV3-2) and TRBJ1-2; D is perhaps TRBD1 (5 bases). Germline V gene data show CDR1 as LGHDT and CDR2 as YNNKEL (reference sequence). This CDR3 comprises 14 residues. V was shortened by 4 bases and J by 0 bases, with 9 bases between the two germline ends. The CDR3 is CASSPMTANYGYTF. The CDR3 DNA reads as TGTGCCAGCAGCCCCATGACAGCTAACTATGGCTACACCTTC.

V is TRBV15 and J is TRBJ2-4, with 10 bases matching TRBD2. V trimming: 1 base; J trimming: 4 bases; junction bases outside the gene matches: 7. The CDR3 spans 17 residues. Germline CDR1 reads LNHNV; CDR2 reads YYDKDF (reference sequence). The CDR3 is CATSRADSGRTKNIQYF. The CDR3, as DNA: TGTGCCACCAGCAGAGCTGATAGCGGGAGGACAAAAAACATTCAGTACTTC.

The V call is TRBV2, the J call TRBJ1-6; D is unclear. CDR1 SNHLY and CDR2 FYNNEI come from the germline V gene. CDR3 size: 15 residues. The V end lost 2 bases, the J end lost 5 bases, and 10 bases lay between the germline ends. CDR3 loop: CASSEREVNNSPLHF. Here the CDR3 DNA reads TGTGCCAGCAGTGAAAGAGAGGTTAATAATTCACCCCTCCACTTT.

The rearrangement uses TRBV9 and TRBJ2-1, with D possibly being TRBD2 (6 bases). Germline V lookup: CDR1 SGDLS, CDR2 YYNGEE. The germline V and J ends were trimmed by 3 bases and 8 bases, with 18 bases remaining between them. The CDR3 covers 15 residues. CDR3 bases: TGTGCCAGCAGCGCTACCGGGACTCAGGGCGATGAGCAGTTCTTC. It yields the protein CASSATGTQGDEQFF. Variable domain in full (rest from reference TRBV9 and TRBJ2-1): DSGVTQTPKHLITATGQRVTLRCSPRSGDLSVYWYQQSLDQGLQFLIQYYNGEERAKGNILERFSAQQFPDLHSELNLSSLELGDSALYFCASSATGTQGDEQFFGPGTRLTVL.

The J gene is TRBJ1-1, the V gene TRBV11-1, with a tentative D call TRBD1 (6 bases). This CDR3 comprises 14 residues. Trimming pared 6 bases from V and 7 bases from J, leaving 18 bases between. Germline V lookup: CDR1 SGHAT, CDR2 FQDESV (reference sequence). Here the CDR3 reads CASRQDSQKLEAFF. The CDR3, as DNA: TGTGCCAGCAGACAGGACAGCCAGAAACTTGAAGCTTTCTTT.

This clone was seen a few times. This chain uses TRBV7-9 with TRBJ2-7, with unresolved D. This CDR3 has 13 residues. With 1 base removed from V and 3 bases from J, the gap between germline ends came to 7 bases. The germline CDR1 and CDR2 sequences are SEHNR and FQNEAQ (reference sequence). This chain's CDR3 is CASSLGVLYEQYF. CDR3 in DNA: TGTGCCAGCAGCTTAGGAGTCCTCTACGAGCAGTACTTC.

The gene calls are TRBV19 and TRBJ1-5; a possible D gene is TRBD1 (5 bases). There are 14 residues in the CDR3. CDR1 LNHDA and CDR2 SQIVND come from the germline V gene (reference sequence). Trimming removed 7 bases at V and 0 bases at J, with 10 bases between. This CDR3 reads CASTRQFSNQPQHF. Here the CDR3 DNA reads TGTGCCAGTACCCGACAGTTTAGCAATCAGCCCCAGCATTTT.

The V gene is TRBV29-1, the J gene TRBJ2-1; 8 bases fit TRBD1. The CDR3 loop spans 14 amino acids. Looked up from germline, CDR1 is SQVTM and CDR2 is ANQGSEA. V trimming: 6 bases; J trimming: 6 bases; junction bases outside the gene matches: 10. As DNA, the CDR3 is TGCAGCGTGGATATTGGACAGGGTATCAATGAGCAGTTCTTC. Protein: CSVDIGQGINEQFF.

This clone came up once. The rearrangement joins TRBV6-6 to TRBJ2-1; the match to TRBD1 covers 8 bases. Germline V lookup: CDR1 MNHNY, CDR2 SVGAGI (reference sequence). With V trimmed by 2 bases and J by 6 bases, 6 bases remained unmatched. This CDR3 has 15 residues. The CDR3 protein is CASSYVDRVANEQFF. The CDR3 DNA follows: TGTGCCAGCAGTTACGTGGACAGGGTCGCCAATGAGCAGTTCTTC.

The chain joins TRBV6-6 to TRBJ1-5, with 7 bases fitting TRBD1. The V segment lost 5 bases and the J segment 6 bases; nucleotides outside the gene matches: 10. CDR1 and CDR2 (germline): MNHNY, SVGAGI (reference sequence). The CDR3 is 15 residues long. CDR3 nucleotides: TGTGCCAGCAGTACCGGGACAGTCCTTTCTCAGCCCCAGCATTTT. This encodes CASSTGTVLSQPQHF.

The sample holds a few counts of this clone. The chain is built from TRBV7-6 and TRBJ1-6; D remains unclear. Trimming took off 1 base at V and 1 base at J, with 8 bases between the two ends. This CDR3 is built from 16 residues. From germline, CDR1 is SGHVS and CDR2 FNYEAQ. CDR3 nucleotides: TGTGCCAGCAGCTTAGAGGGAGGTTCCTATAATTCACCCCTCCACTTT. Its translation: CASSLEGGSYNSPLHF.

This chain joins TRBV11-1 and TRBJ2-1, with 10 positions matching TRBD2. Germline V gene data show CDR1 as SGHAT and CDR2 as FQDESV (reference sequence). J gave up 8 bases and V 0 bases, and 10 bases lay outside the gene matches. The CDR3 contains 17 residues. The CDR3 sequence is CASSLARAGGGNDEQFF. The CDR3 DNA reads TGTGCCAGCAGCTTAGCGCGAGCGGGAGGGGGGAACGATGAGCAGTTCTTC.

This rearrangement joins TRBV30 to TRBJ1-3, with D possibly matching TRBD1 (6 bases). V was pared by 3 bases and J by 2 bases, with 11 bases between. The CDR3 has 14 amino acids. CDR1 and CDR2 from the germline V gene are GTSNPN and SVGIG (reference sequence). The DNA of the CDR3 is TGTGCCTGGAGGTTGCAGGGGCCTGGAAACACCATATATTTT. It yields the protein CAWRLQGPGNTIYF.

This sequence joins TRBV7-9 and TRBJ1-1, with D maybe TRBD1 (5 bases). This CDR3 is 12 amino acids long. CDR1 is SEHNR, CDR2 FQNEAQ, per germline (reference sequence). V lost 5 bases, J lost 7 bases, and 11 bases lay in between. CDR3 protein: CASSRPGGEAFF. The CDR3 DNA follows: TGTGCCAGCAGCCGTCCGGGGGGTGAAGCTTTCTTT.

The V gene is TRBV7-6, the J gene TRBJ2-3; tentatively, D is TRBD1 (6 bases). There are 16 residues in the CDR3. CDR1 and CDR2 from the germline V gene are SGHVS and FNYEAQ. V lost 5 bases to trimming and J lost 0 bases, with 15 bases between them. CDR3 amino acids: CASSRTGYTSTDTQYF. The DNA for the CDR3 is TGTGCCAGCAGCCGCACAGGGTACACTAGCACAGATACGCAGTATTTT. Supplemented by reference TRBV7-6 and TRBJ2-3, the full variable domain reads GAGVSQSPRYKVTKRGQDVALRCDPISGHVSLYWYRQALGQGPEFLTYFNYEAQQDKSGLPNDRFSAERPEGSISTLTIQRTEQRDSAMYRCASSRTGYTSTDTQYFGPGTRLTVL.

The rearrangement uses TRBV11-2 and TRBJ2-2, with D perhaps TRBD2 (5 bases). V was cut by 0 bases and J by 5 bases, with 13 bases left in between. Germline CDR1 is SGHAT and CDR2 is FQNNGV. This CDR3 region has 16 residues. This CDR3 is CASSLDIGVGTGELFF. CDR3 sequence (DNA): TGTGCCAGCAGCTTAGATATCGGGGTCGGGACCGGGGAGCTGTTTTTT.

The CDR3 nucleotides read TGTGCCACCAGCAGAGAGGGACAGTTCAATGAAAAACTGTTTTTT. It encodes CATSREGQFNEKLFF. The chain links TRBV15 to TRBJ1-4; 7 bases fit TRBD1. This CDR3 contains 15 residues. Trimming took 0 bases from V and 5 from J; bases not matched to a gene: 3. CDR1 LNHNV and CDR2 YYDKDF come from the germline V gene (reference sequence). Full variable domain (remainder filled in from reference TRBV15 and TRBJ1-4): DAMVIQNPRYQVTQFGKPVTLSCSQTLNHNVMYWYQQKSSQAPKLLFHYYDKDFNNEADTPDNFQSRRPNTSFCFLDIRSPGLGDTAMYLCATSREGQFNEKLFFGSGTQLSVL.

The chain is built from TRBV30 and TRBJ1-5, with TRBD1 as a possible D gene (5 bases). CDR3 length: 14 amino acids. Deletions cut 3 bases from V and 5 bases from J, with 14 bases between. CDR1 GTSNPN and CDR2 SVGIG come from the germline V gene (reference sequence). The CDR3 DNA follows: TGTGCCTGGAGCGCGACAGCGAGATATCAGCCCCAGCATTTT. Protein: CAWSATARYQPQHF.

The V call is TRBV3-1 (or the pseudogene TRBV3-2), the J call TRBJ2-7, with D tentatively TRBD1 (6 bases). The CDR3 has 16 residues. Trimming cost V 2 bases and J 5 bases, with 19 bases left between them. Per germline, CDR1 LGHDT and CDR2 YNNKEL (reference sequence). The CDR3 spells CASSQQSSGAYDEQYF. CDR3 in DNA: TGTGCCAGCAGCCAACAATCGTCAGGGGCTTACGACGAGCAGTACTTC.

The chain employs TRBV2 and TRBJ1-2; 7 positions agree with TRBD1. The CDR3 totals 14 residues. The V segment lost 3 bases and the J segment 6 bases; nucleotides outside the gene matches: 7. Germline-derived CDR1 and CDR2 are SNHLY and FYNNEI. CDR3 amino acids: CASSDWGQSDGYTF. CDR3 DNA: TGTGCCAGCAGTGACTGGGGACAGTCGGATGGCTACACCTTC.

The chain is built from TRBV29-1 and TRBJ1-1, with a tentative D call TRBD1 (6 bases). The ends were cut back, 8 bases at V and 0 bases at J, with 16 bases in the middle. The CDR3 sequence is 14 residues long. Germline-derived CDR1 and CDR2 are SQVTM and ANQGSEA. CDR3 coding DNA: TGCAGCTCCTCGAGGGGGGGCATGAACACTGAAGCTTTCTTT. This encodes CSSSRGGMNTEAFF.

This sequence joins TRBV18 and TRBJ2-1, with D maybe TRBD1 (7 bases). The CDR3 sequence is 13 residues long. Trimming left V 6 bases short and J 8 bases short, with 14 bases between. Germline-derived CDR1 and CDR2 are KGHSH and LQKENI. CDR3 coding DNA: TGTGCCAGCTCCCCGACAGGGAGGTATGAGCAGTTCTTC. It yields the protein CASSPTGRYEQFF.

In DNA, the CDR3 is TGTGCCAGCAGCCCCACTGAATTCGAGCAGTACTTC. It translates to CASSPTEFEQYF. The rearrangement uses TRBV11-3 and TRBJ2-7, with no clear D. The V gene lost 5 bases and the J gene lost 6 bases, with 11 bases spanning the gap. The CDR3 has 12 amino acids. CDR1 SGHNT and CDR2 YENEEA come from the germline V gene. Variable domain in full (rest from reference TRBV11-3 and TRBJ2-7): EAGVVQSPRYKIIEKKQPVAFWCNPISGHNTLYWYLQNLGQGPELLIRYENEEAVDDSQLPKDRFSAERLKGVDSTLKIQPAELGDSAVYLCASSPTEFEQYFGPGTRLTVT.

This clone has more than one count but fewer than ten. The chain combines TRBV2 with TRBJ2-1; 14 bases agree with TRBD2. Trimming cost V 5 bases and J 3 bases; bases outside gene matches: 9. The CDR3 is 18 residues long. CDR1 and CDR2 from the germline V gene are SNHLY and FYNNEI. CDR3 nucleotides: TGTGCCAGCAGTTGGCCCTTCGGACTAGCGGGGGGCTACAATGAGCAGTTCTTC. Encoded protein: CASSWPFGLAGGYNEQFF.